The clone carrying this T cell receptor (beta chain) has only a few counts. Its specificity is unknown. The entry originates in a study of T-cell reconstitution after alpha-beta-depleted transplantation in children. Study outcomes and limitations: After one year, T-cell counts and TCRbeta diversity mostly came from new T cells.

Unique molecular identifiers were incorporated during preparation of the TCRbeta library. TCRdb reprocessed the PCR reads with MiXCR, giving one entry per CDR3 protein. The repertoire holds 450,000 to 550,000 distinct CDR3 sequences, with about an eighth as singletons. V lost 3 bases and J lost 0, with 12 bases in between. The CDR3 has 16 residues. Per germline, CDR1 SGHTS and CDR2 YDEGEE. The chain recombines TRBV5-8 with TRBJ2-2, with a tentative D call TRBD2 (5 bases). The sequencing used PBMCs, mostly from graft donor cells, collected 180 days after TCRalphabeta/CD19-depleted stem cell transplant. This clonotype was obtained from a female patient aged 2-10 years who had a stem cell transplant for aplastic anemia, so the T cells may come from the graft donor. CDR3 sequence: CASSSPSKSNTGELFF. The CDR3 nucleotides are TGTGCCAGCAGCTCGCCTAGCAAATCGAACACCGGGGAGCTGTTTTTT.